This TCR beta chain was captured in a study of tumor and adjacent non-tumor tissue in lung cancer. Looking at the study overall: The patients, around 9 men and about five women, were about 30 to 85 with stage I to III disease. Broader study findings: Significantly higher TCR diversity was found in tumor than normal lung. In normal lung, the top 100 clones were significantly more dominant than in tumor.

No cell sorting was done before RNA was extracted from the tissue. A modified ARM-PCR protocol with three rounds of nested PCR amplified TCRbeta. Each CDR3 protein gets one entry after TCRdb re-called the multiplex PCR reads with MiXCR. This table holds about 200,000 distinct CDR3 sequences, around 70% found once. The length of the CDR3 is 14 residues. Germline V gene data show CDR1 as SGHAT and CDR2 as FQNNGV. Trimming at V came to 8 bases and at J to 9 bases, leaving 13 bases not matched to a gene. Comments on this clonotype: The antigen is unknown.

The sequence came from a man aged 60 to 75 with non-small cell lung cancer. The sample was lung tumor tissue. The chain links TRBV11-2 to TRBJ2-1; 7 bases align to TRBD1. The DNA of the CDR3 is TGTGCCAGCCATAAAGCAGGGGGACACACTGAGCAGTTCTTC. Translating it yields CASHKAGGHTEQFF.